Listed below are T cell receptor beta chains from one sample, sequenced in a study of beta chain features in type 1 diabetes. Measured with immunoSEQ multiplex PCR; TCRdb has only the in-frame clones, and not every one. The table has roughly 250,000 clones, roughly 21% seen once; the top ten hold around 0.03%. Sequencing was done on a sample of naive CD4+ T cells from blood. The receptors here all came from a woman in her 40s with type 1 diabetes. Each CDR3 is given with its conserved first and last residue.

v_gene,CDR3aa
TRBV30,CAWSVGTFDNEQFF
TRBV19,CASGGTAYEQYF
TRBV7-2,CASSAQVREQFF
TRBV6-5,CASRGTGWAEAFF
TRBV4-3,CASSPTRQAIQYF
TRBV27,CASSFGGSYNEQFF
TRBV15,CATSRGLVLAALRGNEQFF
TRBV9,CASSVGAELYNEQFF
TRBV5-1,CASKGQGEWNEQFF
TRBV2,CASRTGSGGMNTEAFF